This TCR beta chain was identified in a study of T cell changes during pregnancy in multiple sclerosis (dated by TCRdb to between 2018 and 2020). A note on the overall study: Changes in the T cell repertoire over the course of pregnancy were examined in this study in women with multiple sclerosis.

V is pruned by 6 bases and J by 6 bases, leaving 4 bases of the junction without a gene match. In the germline V gene, CDR1 corresponds to SNHLY and CDR2 to FYNNEI. The CDR3 has 12 amino acids, counting the end cysteine and phenylalanine. The DNA shown is the 36-base CDR3, in frame from base 1. A remark on this clone: Its antigen remains undetermined. No much larger clone exists at a distance of one base, and base qualities are not known.

Libraries were made using the immunoSEQ multiplex PCR assay. Sourced from immuneACCESS, this table was stored by TCRdb with only in-frame sequences that have V and J called. A share of the clones is absent; for the studies checked, an unresolved V gene accounts for under half, and the remainder has no known explanation. For this sample the table gives approximately 450 clones, of which around 66% were detected only once. About 34% of the sample belongs to the ten largest clones. This sequence originates from a female patient with multiple sclerosis, enrolled in a pregnancy study. Some clones in this sample may be carry-over from other donors' samples. Sample: cultured CD4+ T cells. The sequence joins TRBV2 to TRBJ1-2; TRBD1 matches 7 bases in the middle. The DNA is as follows: TGTGCCAGCAGGGGGACAGCTAATGGCTACACCTTC. Its amino acids are CASRGTANGYTF.